Shown below are 22 T cell receptor beta chains from a single sample sequenced in a study of T cell changes during pregnancy in multiple sclerosis (dated by TCRdb to between 2017 and 2020). The method was the immunoSEQ multiplex PCR assay. This immuneACCESS table, as held by TCRdb, lists in-frame sequences with V and J called but not all clones. Of the missing ones, under half trace to an unresolved V gene in checked studies; the others have no known cause. The sample has fewer than 25,000 clones on record, about 89% of them singletons. The ten most abundant clones make up around 0.69% of the sample. The specimen was CD4+ T cells from peripheral blood mononuclear cells, collected in the third trimester of pregnancy. These receptors were collected from a female donor in good health, enrolled as a control in a pregnancy study.

In DNA form, the CDR3 reads TGTGCCAGCAGCCAAGATCAGCCCCAGGGGGGCTACAATCAGCCCCAGCATTTT. Protein sequence: CASSQDQPQGGYNQPQHF. J is TRBJ1-5 and V is TRBV4-2, with TRBD1 identical over 7 bases. The junction had 11 bases not matched to a gene; V was cut back by 0 bases and J by 3 bases. This CDR3 comprises 18 residues. Per the germline V gene, CDR1 is LGHNA and CDR2 is YNFKEQ.

The chain recombines TRBV25-1 with TRBJ1-5, with D possibly matching TRBD1 (6 bases). CDR1 and CDR2 (germline): MGHDK, SYGVNS. The V end was cut by 1 base, the J end by 6 bases, with 10 bases between. This CDR3 contains 14 residues. As DNA, the CDR3 is TGTGCCAGCAGTGAATCAGGGGTCGGTCAGCCCCAGCATTTT. Encoded protein: CASSESGVGQPQHF. The entire variable domain, with the rest obtained from reference TRBV25-1 and TRBJ1-5, is as follows: EADIYQTPRYLVIGTGKKITLECSQTMGHDKMYWYQQDPGMELHLIHYSYGVNSTEKGDLSSESTVSRIRTEHFPLTLESARPSHTSQYLCASSESGVGQPQHFGDGTRLSIL.

The V gene is TRBV7-8, the J gene TRBJ2-1; D unclear. The V and J ends lost 1 base and 9 bases respectively, with 19 bases between them. CDR3 length: 16 residues. Germline CDR1 SGHVS, CDR2 FQNEAQ. CDR3 in DNA: TGTGCCAGCAGCTTAGATCTTACGCGCGGCGGTGGTGAGCAGTTCTTC. It codes for CASSLDLTRGGGEQFF.

This chain connects TRBV5-1 to TRBJ1-1; TRBD1 matches at 11 bases. The CDR3 sequence is 15 residues long. Germline V gives CDR1 SGHRS, CDR2 YFSETQ. Trimming cost V 0 bases and J 8 bases; bases outside gene matches: 6. The CDR3 nucleotides are TGCGCCAGCAGCTTGGCCGGACAGGGGGCATACGAAGCTTTCTTT. This translates into CASSLAGQGAYEAFF. The variable domain in full, completed from reference TRBV5-1 and TRBJ1-1, reads KAGVTQTPRYLIKTRGQQVTLSCSPISGHRSVSWYQQTPGQGLQFLFEYFSETQRNKGNFPGRFSGRQFSNSRSEMNVSTLELGDSALYLCASSLAGQGAYEAFFGQGTRLTVV.

The chain recombines TRBV5-5 with TRBJ2-1; 9 nucleotides match TRBD2. V trimming: 7 bases; J trimming: 6 bases; junction bases outside the gene matches: 5. Looked up from germline, CDR1 is SGHKS and CDR2 is YYEKEE (reference sequence). The CDR3 spans 13 residues. The CDR3 sequence is CASAPLAGNEQFF. The DNA for the CDR3 is TGTGCCAGCGCCCCACTAGCGGGCAATGAGCAGTTCTTC.

J is TRBJ1-5 and V is TRBV27; 9 positions agree with TRBD1. The junction had 5 bases not matched to a gene; V was cut back by 5 bases and J by 6 bases. CDR3 length: 14 amino acids. Per germline, CDR1 MNHEY and CDR2 SMNVEV (reference sequence). In DNA form, the CDR3 reads TGTGCCAGCAGTGGGGACAGGGAGCGTCAGCCCCAGCATTTT. This encodes CASSGDRERQPQHF.

The V call is TRBV4-3, the J call TRBJ1-6; possible D gene TRBD1, 5 bases. The V end lost 2 bases, the J end lost 12 bases, and 17 bases lay between the germline ends. This CDR3 has 15 residues. Germline values: CDR1 LGHNA, CDR2 YSLEER. CDR3 DNA sequence: TGCGCCAGCAGCCAAACCGTAGGGCAGGGCGAACCCCTCCACTTT. Encoded protein: CASSQTVGQGEPLHF.

V gene TRBV10-1 combines with J gene TRBJ1-1; D is possibly TRBD1 (5 bases). V gave up 2 bases and J gave up 4 bases, with 8 bases separating them. CDR3 length: 13 residues. Germline CDR1 reads WNHNN; CDR2 reads SYGVQD (reference sequence). This CDR3 reads CASSEQGPTEAFF. DNA of the CDR3: TGCGCCAGCAGTGAGCAGGGCCCCACTGAAGCTTTCTTT.

The CDR3 DNA follows: TGTGCCACCAGCAGACCTTCTGGGGCCGGACGGACCGGGGAGCTGTTTTTT. This translates into CATSRPSGAGRTGELFF. This rearrangement joins TRBV15 to TRBJ2-2, with TRBD1 as a possible D gene (5 bases). This CDR3 is 17 amino acids long. Per the germline V gene, CDR1 is LNHNV and CDR2 is YYDKDF (reference sequence). Between the trimmed V and J ends, which lost 2 bases and 5 bases, there was a span of 18 bases.

V usage is TRBV6-6 and J usage is TRBJ1-6, with a possible D match to TRBD1 (5 bases). With 2 bases removed from V and 8 bases from J, the gap between germline ends came to 7 bases. The CDR3 loop spans 13 amino acids. Per the germline V gene, CDR1 is MNHNY and CDR2 is SVGAGI (reference sequence). CDR3 nucleotides: TGTGCCAGCAGTTACGTAGGGGATTCACCCCTCCACTTT. The encoded protein is CASSYVGDSPLHF.

The chain recombines TRBV5-6 with TRBJ2-7; D is unclear. The CDR3 is 15 amino acids. V was cut by 0 bases and J by 2 bases, with 12 bases left in between. The germline CDR1 and CDR2 sequences are SGHDT and YYEEEE. In DNA, the CDR3 is TGTGCCAGCAGCTTGGTTAGTAGCCCCACCTACGAGCAGTACTTC. Its translation is CASSLVSSPTYEQYF.

The J gene is TRBJ2-5, the V gene TRBV11-2; 8 bases agree with TRBD1. Germline V gene data show CDR1 as SGHAT and CDR2 as FQNNGV. J was trimmed by 4 bases and V by 7 bases; bases with no gene match: 17. This CDR3 contains 17 residues. The CDR3 DNA reads as TGTGCCAGCACCACCCCCTTGTCGGACAGGGTGGGAGAGACCCAGTACTTC. It yields the protein CASTTPLSDRVGETQYF.

The chain combines TRBV11-2 with TRBJ2-3, with a weak D call TRBD2 (6 bases). From germline, CDR1 is SGHAT and CDR2 FQNNGV. The V and J ends lost 2 bases and 6 bases respectively, with 12 bases between them. The CDR3 spans 14 residues. As DNA, the CDR3 is TGTGCCAGCAGCTTATTATTCAGCGGGGATACGCAGTATTTT. It yields the protein CASSLLFSGDTQYF.

V and J are TRBV7-3 and TRBJ2-1; 8 nucleotides align to TRBD2. The V segment lost 4 bases and the J segment 7 bases; nucleotides outside the gene matches: 6. The CDR3 runs to 14 residues. Per germline, CDR1 SGHTA and CDR2 FQGTGA. CDR3 DNA: TGTGCCAGCAGCTCGGGGGGGCTAGGTAATGAGCAGTTCTTC. It yields the protein CASSSGGLGNEQFF.

The chain links TRBV2 to TRBJ2-3, with 12 positions matching TRBD2. The germline V gene encodes CDR1 SNHLY and CDR2 FYNNEI. The CDR3 contains 19 residues. V was clipped by 0 bases and J by 2 bases; unmatched bases: 9. The CDR3 sequence: CASSEADWTSGAITDTQYF. In nucleotides, the CDR3 is TGTGCCAGCAGTGAAGCGGATTGGACTAGCGGGGCCATCACAGATACGCAGTATTTT.

The gene calls are TRBV29-1 and TRBJ2-7; 9 bases are a match to TRBD1. V trimming: 0 bases; J trimming: 2 bases; junction bases outside the gene matches: 8. There are 16 residues in the CDR3. Germline CDR1 is SQVTM and CDR2 is ANQGSEA. The CDR3 loop is CSVEEGGTGKPYEQYF. The CDR3 region has the DNA TGCAGCGTTGAAGAAGGGGGGACAGGGAAACCCTACGAGCAGTACTTC.

The chain is built from TRBV5-1 and TRBJ1-1, with 11 positions matching TRBD1. CDR3 length: 15 residues. The germline V gene encodes CDR1 SGHRS and CDR2 YFSETQ. V lost 1 base and J lost 5; bases outside the gene matches: 4. CDR3 sequence: CASSLWTGGPTEAFF. CDR3 bases: TGCGCCAGCAGCTTGTGGACAGGGGGCCCTACTGAAGCTTTCTTT.

This clone has only a few counts. CDR3 sequence (DNA): TGTGCCAGCAGTACGAACAGGGCAGCCTCTGGAAACACCATATATTTT. Amino acids: CASSTNRAASGNTIYF. This chain uses TRBV2 with TRBJ1-3, with a weak D call TRBD1 (6 bases). With 5 bases removed from V and 0 bases from J, the gap between germline ends came to 14 bases. This CDR3 is built from 16 residues. Germline assignment: CDR1 SNHLY and CDR2 FYNNEI.

The chain combines TRBV10-3 with TRBJ2-7, with 8 nucleotides matching TRBD1. CDR3 length: 14 amino acids. With 6 bases clipped from V and 5 bases from J, the junction kept 9 bases outside the gene matches. Germline V gene sequence: CDR1 ENHRY, CDR2 SYGVKD. The CDR3 loop is CAIRKTGDVDEQYF. In DNA, the CDR3 is TGTGCCATCAGAAAGACAGGGGACGTCGACGAGCAGTACTTC.

The rearrangement links TRBV27 to TRBJ2-7, with D uncertain. Germline-derived CDR1 and CDR2 are MNHEY and SMNVEV (reference sequence). The CDR3 consists of 12 residues. The V gene lost 3 bases and the J gene lost 0 bases, with 3 bases spanning the gap. The CDR3 coding sequence is TGTGCCAGCAGTTTTCTCTCCTACGAGCAGTACTTC. Translated: CASSFLSYEQYF.

This clone has a single count. The V and J genes are TRBV7-2 and TRBJ2-3; 8 nucleotides match TRBD2. Per germline, CDR1 SGHTA and CDR2 FQGNSA. The CDR3 contains 14 residues. The V segment lost 3 bases and the J segment 3 bases; nucleotides outside the gene matches: 2. CDR3 residues: CASSFGLATDTQYF. CDR3 DNA sequence: TGTGCCAGCAGCTTTGGACTAGCTACAGATACGCAGTATTTT.

The V gene is TRBV7-8, the J gene TRBJ1-3; 7 bases agree with TRBD1. CDR1 is SGHVS, CDR2 FQNEAQ, per germline. This CDR3 is 16 amino acids long. The J segment lost 4 bases and the V segment lost 4 bases, leaving 10 bases of the junction unmatched. DNA for the CDR3: TGTGCCAGCAGCTCTTCAGACAGGGTGTTAGGAAACACCATATATTTT. It yields the protein CASSSSDRVLGNTIYF.